The clone carrying this T cell receptor beta chain was observed a single time. This sample was taken from a study of blood T cell repertoires in COVID-19. In the original processing: Reference gene primer amplification gave estimated nucleated cell counts. Produced via immunoSEQ multiplex PCR; TCRdb's table is partial and in-frame only. The V and J calls and clone size come from that table; D and trimming were worked out from the DNA. This table has under 250,000 clones, roughly 80% appearing once. Germline CDR1 reads MNHNY; CDR2 reads SVGAGI (reference sequence). The CDR3 sequence is 17 residues long. V shed 5 bases, J shed 3 bases, and the junction held 14 bases outside the gene matches.

The chain employs TRBV6-6 and TRBJ2-7; TRBD1 matches at 9 bases. Specimen: peripheral blood. This receptor was taken from a woman in her sixties or seventies with acute or convalescent COVID-19. CDR3 bases: TGTGCCAGCAGTCCCGGGTCCTTCGGGACAGGGATCTACGAGCAGTACTTC. Its protein product is CASSPGSFGTGIYEQYF.